These 23 T cell receptor beta chains share one sample of origin, sequenced in a study of CD8 T cells in ankylosing spondylitis. TCRdb re-derived calls from the 5' RACE reads in MiXCR, one entry per CDR3 protein. The sample has roughly 150,000 distinct CDR3 sequences, around a tenth seen once. Sequencing input: blood, either unsorted or a sorted T cell fraction (not recorded which). The receptors shown here come from a female donor with ankylosing spondylitis or in good health (not recorded which).

This clonotype was counted a few times. The rearrangement links TRBV5-6 to TRBJ2-1; D ambiguous. Trimming took 0 bases from V and 0 from J, leaving 16 bases between them. The V gene's germline CDR1 is SGHDT and CDR2 YYEEEE. The CDR3 runs to 18 residues. The chain's CDR3 is CASSLEGGPMSSYNEQFF. CDR3 DNA sequence: TGTGCCAGCAGCTTGGAAGGTGGACCCATGAGCTCCTACAATGAGCAGTTCTTC.

This clonotype was observed a single time. The rearrangement uses TRBV5-1 and TRBJ2-1; weak D call: TRBD1 (6 bases). This CDR3 contains 17 residues. Trimming took off 4 bases at V and 0 bases at J, with 17 bases between the two ends. The germline CDR1 and CDR2 sequences are SGHRS and YFSETQ. The CDR3 loop reads CASSGEQGFSSYNEQFF. CDR3 nucleotides: TGCGCCAGCAGCGGAGAACAGGGCTTCAGCTCCTACAATGAGCAGTTCTTC.

This clonotype was seen a handful of times. CDR3 coding DNA: TGTGCCAGCGCCTCCTGGGGGGGGGACACCGGGGAGCTGTTTTTT. It yields the protein CASASWGGDTGELFF. The chain recombines TRBV27 with TRBJ2-2; 7 bases are shared with TRBD2. CDR1 and CDR2 from the germline V gene are MNHEY and SMNVEV (reference sequence). This CDR3 region has 15 residues. J lost 3 bases, V lost 8 bases, and 9 bases had no gene match.

This clonotype has just a few counts. The chain links TRBV6-1 to TRBJ2-7, with D tentatively TRBD1 (6 bases). The germline V and J ends were trimmed by 6 bases and 3 bases, with 18 bases remaining between them. The CDR3 has 15 amino acids. CDR1 is MNHNS and CDR2 is SASEGT in the germline V gene. The CDR3 DNA reads TGTGCCAGCAGGGAACAGGGTGGAGGATTCTACGAGCAGTACTTC. Translating gives CASREQGGGFYEQYF.

This clonotype has a count of ten or more. The chain has TRBV20-1 and TRBJ2-1; a weak D match, TRBD2 (6 bases). Between the trimmed V and J ends, which lost 0 bases and 6 bases, there was a span of 18 bases. Germline V gives CDR1 DFQATT, CDR2 SNEGSKA (reference sequence). The length of the CDR3 is 16 residues. The DNA for the CDR3 is TGCAGTGCTAGAGACCCGGGGGTGGGGGGTGGCAATGAGCAGTTCTTC. It encodes CSARDPGVGGGNEQFF.

The table lists this clonotype with many counts. This rearrangement joins TRBV2 to TRBJ2-7, with a weak D call TRBD1 (5 bases). V was cut by 5 bases and J by 3 bases, with 11 bases left in between. The length of the CDR3 is 13 residues. Germline CDR1 is SNHLY and CDR2 is FYNNEI. CDR3 protein: CASSPGPSYEQYF. The DNA of the CDR3 is TGTGCCAGCAGTCCAGGGCCGAGCTACGAGCAGTACTTC.

There are many counts of this clonotype. The chain uses TRBV20-1 and TRBJ1-5, with D maybe TRBD1 (5 bases). The CDR3 is 14 residues long. Trimming took off 2 bases at V and 0 bases at J, with 8 bases between the two ends. In germline, CDR1 is DFQATT, CDR2 SNEGSKA (reference sequence). This chain's CDR3 is CSARPQGSNQPQHF. DNA of the CDR3: TGCAGTGCTAGACCTCAGGGTAGCAATCAGCCCCAGCATTTT.

This clonotype was observed a handful of times. The junction does not match germline at one end; this may be a read error. The genes are TRBV4-3 and TRBJ2-7; 15 positions agree with TRBD2. The CDR3 runs to 20 residues. Per the germline V gene, CDR1 is LGHNA and CDR2 is YSLEER. The CDR3 nucleotides are TGCGCCAGCAGCCAAGATTTCGGGACTAGCGGGAGGTACGCCTCCTACGAACAGTACTTC. Encoded protein: CASSQDFGTSGRYASYEQYF.

There are a few counts of this clonotype. The chain carries TRBV7-6 and TRBJ2-1; 7 bases map to TRBD2. Trimming removed 0 bases from V and 6 bases from J; junction bases left unmatched: 5. Germline V gene sequence: CDR1 SGHVS, CDR2 FNYEAQ. The CDR3 totals 15 residues. CDR3 coding DNA: TGTGCCAGCAGCTTAGCCTGGGGGGAGGGCAATGAGCAGTTCTTC. Protein sequence: CASSLAWGEGNEQFF.

By its share, this clonotype is hyperexpanded (1% or more). This sequence joins TRBV5-6 and TRBJ1-1; no reliable D call. Germline lookup yields CDR1 SGHDT and CDR2 YYEEEE. Trimming left V 1 base short and J 1 base short, with 8 bases between. This CDR3 is 14 amino acids long. The chain's CDR3 is CASSLWGENTEAFF. The CDR3 bases are TGTGCCAGCAGCTTGTGGGGAGAGAACACTGAAGCTTTCTTT. Based on the CDR3 plus reference TRBV5-6 and TRBJ1-1, the full variable domain is DAGVTQSPTHLIKTRGQQVTLRCSPKSGHDTVSWYQQALGQGPQFIFQYYEEEERQRGNFPDRFSGHQFPNYSSELNVNALLLGDSALYLCASSLWGENTEAFFGQGTRLTVV.

The table lists this clonotype with a few counts. At one end the junction does not follow the germline gene, possibly because of a read error. The chain uses TRBV3-1 and TRBJ2-1; 10 bases are a match to TRBD1. Looked up from germline, CDR1 is LGHDT and CDR2 is YNNKEL (reference sequence). The CDR3 is 16 residues long. As DNA, the CDR3 is TGTGCCAGCAGCGCAACAACTGGTGGGGTGCCGGGACAGGGGTCCTTC. Protein: CASSATTGGVPGQGSF.

This clonotype was recorded a few times. This CDR3 reads CASSPEGASGRNEQFF. The CDR3 DNA follows: TGTGCCAGCAGCCCCGAGGGGGCTAGCGGGAGAAATGAGCAGTTCTTC. The chain is built from TRBV11-2 and TRBJ2-1; 10 positions match TRBD2. The V and J ends lost 5 bases and 7 bases, in that order; junction bases with no gene match: 11. Germline V gene sequence: CDR1 SGHAT, CDR2 FQNNGV. The CDR3 sequence is 16 residues long. The variable domain in full, completed from reference TRBV11-2 and TRBJ2-1, reads EAGVAQSPRYKIIEKRQSVAFWCNPISGHATLYWYQQILGQGPKLLIQFQNNGVVDDSQLPKDRFSAERLKGVDSTLKIQPAKLEDSAVYLCASSPEGASGRNEQFFGPGTRLTVL.

Note on this clonotype: At one end the junction does not follow the germline gene, possibly because of a read error. The chain couples TRBV27 to TRBJ2-7, with 8 bases lining up with TRBD2. From germline, CDR1 is MNHEY and CDR2 SMNVEV (reference sequence). The CDR3 runs to 15 residues. The CDR3 sequence is CAGSLSGISSYEQYF. CDR3 DNA sequence: TGTGCCGGCAGCCTTAGCGGGATCAGCTCCTACGAGCAGTACTTC.

This chain joins TRBV4-3 and TRBJ1-1, with D tentatively TRBD1 (5 bases). Trimming shortened V by 0 bases and J by 3 bases, and 11 bases separated the two germline ends. Germline V gene lookup returns CDR1 LGHNA and CDR2 YSLEER. The CDR3 has 15 residues. CDR3 bases: TGCGCCAGCAGCCAAGATTCAGGGCCCGACACTGAAGCTTTCTTT. Encoded protein: CASSQDSGPDTEAFF.

At least ten counts were recorded for this clonotype. The V and J genes are TRBV2 and TRBJ1-2; 7 bases fit TRBD1. Trimming cost V 9 bases and J 3 bases; bases outside gene matches: 4. This CDR3 contains 12 residues. Germline V gene data show CDR1 as SNHLY and CDR2 as FYNNEI. The CDR3 DNA follows: TGTGCCAGGGAAGACAGGGACTATGGCTACACCTTC. Translation gives CAREDRDYGYTF.

This clonotype was seen more than once but under ten times. This chain joins TRBV3-1 and TRBJ2-2; TRBD2 is a possible D gene (5 bases). V was trimmed by 3 bases and J by 3 bases, leaving 11 bases between them. Germline CDR1 LGHDT, CDR2 YNNKEL (reference sequence). The CDR3 consists of 15 residues. CDR3 sequence (DNA): TGTGCCAGCAGCCACGAAGGACTTTACACCGGGGAGCTGTTTTTT. Encoded protein: CASSHEGLYTGELFF.

This clonotype was seen repeatedly, ten times or more. This chain links TRBV7-2 with TRBJ1-2; 9 nucleotides align to TRBD1. Losses at the gene ends were 6 bases for V and 6 bases for J; bases not matched to a gene: 8. The CDR3 totals 14 residues. Germline loops: CDR1 SGHTA, CDR2 FQGNSA. Here the CDR3 DNA reads TGTGCCAGCAGGAGGGGGACAGGGTCCCATGGCTACACCTTC. It translates to CASRRGTGSHGYTF.

This chain joins TRBV11-2 and TRBJ2-1; maybe TRBD2 (6 bases). V shed 3 bases and J shed 4 bases, with 10 bases lying between them. The CDR3 sequence is 14 residues long. The germline V gene has CDR1 SGHAT and CDR2 FQNNGV. The CDR3, as DNA: TGTGCCAGCAGCTTCCCCGGGAGATACAATGAGCAGTTCTTC. The encoded protein is CASSFPGRYNEQFF.

This clonotype was observed a few times. This chain joins TRBV7-9 and TRBJ1-2; perhaps TRBD1 as D (6 bases). Germline lookup yields CDR1 SEHNR and CDR2 FQNEAQ (reference sequence). Trimming shortened V by 2 bases and J by 3 bases, and 13 bases separated the two germline ends. This CDR3 is built from 15 residues. The CDR3 spells CASSLSNRAYYGYTF. CDR3 DNA: TGTGCCAGCAGCTTATCGAACAGGGCCTACTATGGCTACACCTTC.

The chain is built from TRBV9 and TRBJ1-1; D is ambiguous. V was shortened by 4 bases and J by 4 bases, with 8 bases between the two germline ends. CDR1 and CDR2 from the germline V gene are SGDLS and YYNGEE. There are 12 residues in the CDR3. The CDR3 reads CASSSRGTEAFF. The CDR3 nucleotides are TGTGCCAGCAGCTCCAGAGGCACTGAAGCTTTCTTT. The full variable domain, completed using reference TRBV9 and TRBJ1-1, is DSGVTQTPKHLITATGQRVTLRCSPRSGDLSVYWYQQSLDQGLQFLIQYYNGEERAKGNILERFSAQQFPDLHSELNLSSLELGDSALYFCASSSRGTEAFFGQGTRLTVV.

This clonotype was recorded many times. This rearrangement joins TRBV6-5 to TRBJ1-1; D is uncertain. Trimming took 0 bases from V and 4 from J, leaving 6 bases between them. This CDR3 has 13 amino acids. The V gene's germline CDR1 is MNHEY and CDR2 SVGAGI. CDR3 DNA sequence: TGTGCCAGCAGTTACTCCGCTGGCACTGAAGCTTTCTTT. Amino acid sequence: CASSYSAGTEAFF.

The chain is built from TRBV21-1 and TRBJ2-2; no check of the table's D call, TRBD1, against the DNA was made. TRBV21-1 is listed as a pseudogene. This CDR3 has 17 residues. CDR3 loop: CASSKALGECCTGELFF. Here the CDR3 DNA reads TGTGCCAGCAGCAAAGCGCTGGGGGAGTGTTGCACCGGGGAGCTGTTTTTT.

The rearrangement uses TRBV6-5 and TRBJ2-3, with a possible D match to TRBD2 (6 bases). V shed 4 bases and J shed 3 bases, with 14 bases lying between them. Germline V lookup: CDR1 MNHEY, CDR2 SVGAGI. CDR3 length: 15 amino acids. The CDR3 loop reads CASSFGGVRTDTQYF. The CDR3 DNA reads TGTGCCAGCAGTTTCGGGGGAGTAAGAACAGATACGCAGTATTTT.